The TCR beta chain under discussion was sequenced for a study of T cells expressing NK-cell markers (dated by TCRdb to about 2020). Describing the broader study: Three sorted T-cell subsets (CD3+CD56+NKG2C+, CD3+CD56+NKG2C- and CD3+CD56-NKG2C+) from roughly eight donors had their TCR beta-chain repertoires profiled. Among the eight sequenced donors, only one was HCMV-seronegative, while the other seven were HCMV-seropositive. The study sequenced eight donors, all healthy volunteers chosen at random: three men and five women. Illumina HiSeq 2000/2500, MiSeq or NextSeq was used to sequence libraries as 2 x 150 bp reads. Paper-wide results and their limitations: Those dominant clonotypes were again the most abundant among CD3+CD56-NKG2C+ cells in four donors, at about 25-60.1%. Whether the expanded NKG2C-expressing T cell clones were specific for HCMV antigens was left unclear. In six donors, the dominant CD3+CD56+NKG2C+ clonotypes ranked among the top 10 CD8+ clonotypes, making up about 1.0-8% of CD8+ T cells.

HCMV-specific IgG was detected in serum with a commercial ELISA kit to determine HCMV serostatus. Peripheral blood mononuclear cells were isolated from blood by Ficoll density gradient centrifugation. CDR1 and CDR2, per the germline V gene, are SGDLS and YYNGEE. The CDR3 has 13 amino acids, counting the end cysteine and phenylalanine. No DNA has been recorded. As concerns this clonotype: This receptor's antigen is unknown.

Sequencing relied on an Illumina HiSeq 2000. TCR beta cDNA libraries were made by 5'RACE template switching that added a universal primer site and unique molecular identifiers. Priming for cDNA synthesis came from the TCR beta constant segment, and two successive PCR amplification steps followed. The paper's processing steps were these. Reads were demultiplexed and grouped by UMI with MIGEC, and clonotypes were assembled and quantified with MiTCR. Only TCR cDNA sequences supported by at least two reads were kept to exclude erroneous sequences. The tcR package was used for downstream repertoire analysis, and clonotypes were matched between fractions using CDR3 nucleotide sequence together with V segment. Antigen specificity was annotated against VDJdb with VDJmatch, allowing one amino acid substitution in CDR3. Following reprocessing of the reads by TCRdb, the data hold one row per CDR3 protein sequence and no DNA is available. TCRdb's processing, not the study's, gives the V and J calls here. The sample's clone listing holds some 280,000 distinct CDR3 sequences. The ten largest clones add up to 0.39% of the sample.

Sequencing used blood T cells: a sorted CD56 or NKG2C T cell subset, CD4+ or CD8+ T cells, or bulk PBMC T cells (not recorded which). The clonotype was recovered from a man younger than 30 in good health. Donor details come from another sample of the same person, matched by shared clones. The chain couples TRBV9 to TRBJ1-1. The CDR3 amino acid sequence is: CASSPRTTLEAFF.